These 22 T cell receptor beta chains originate from one sample sequenced in a study of blood T cell repertoires in COVID-19. TCRdb's copy holds only in-frame clones and misses some; the assay was immunoSEQ multiplex PCR. The data contain about 140,000 clones, 80% to 85% of them seen just once; the ten biggest clones take up more than 7%. Material for sequencing was peripheral blood. These receptors were obtained from a human donor in a cohort sampled during active COVID-19.

The genes are TRBV24-1 and TRBJ2-1; 10 bases are shared with TRBD1. Germline V gene lookup returns CDR1 KGHDR and CDR2 SFDVKD. J was trimmed by 6 bases and V by 4 bases; bases with no gene match: 5. The CDR3 consists of 15 residues. The CDR3 DNA reads TGTGCCACCAGTGAGAGGACAGGGGGGGGCAATGAGCAGTTCTTC. This sequence encodes CATSERTGGGNEQFF.

The chain carries TRBV5-5 and TRBJ1-4, with 8 bases lining up with TRBD1. Germline CDR1 and CDR2: SGHKS and YYEKEE (reference sequence). The V and J ends lost 2 bases and 3 bases, in that order; junction bases with no gene match: 3. The CDR3 covers 15 residues. CDR3 sequence (DNA): TGTGCCAGCAGCTTATGGACAGGGTCTAATGAAAAACTGTTTTTT. Amino acid sequence: CASSLWTGSNEKLFF.

This sequence joins TRBV10-3 and TRBJ2-1; the match to TRBD1 covers 7 bases. Germline CDR1 and CDR2: ENHRY and SYGVKD. CDR3 length: 15 amino acids. V lost 7 bases and J lost 9; bases outside the gene matches: 15. The DNA of the CDR3 is TGTGCCATCACCAACCGGGACAGAGCAGCAGTTGAGCAGTTCTTC. It translates to CAITNRDRAAVEQFF.

The chain employs TRBV27 and TRBJ2-7, with 10 bases that match TRBD2. The J segment lost 4 bases and the V segment lost 6 bases, leaving 15 bases of the junction unmatched. Germline CDR1 MNHEY, CDR2 SMNVEV (reference sequence). The CDR3 is made up of 17 amino acids. The CDR3 loop is CASSPRVSGGSTYEQYF. CDR3 DNA sequence: TGTGCCAGCAGCCCTAGGGTTAGCGGGGGGTCCACATACGAGCAGTACTTC.

This clone was detected many times. The rearrangement joins TRBV19 to TRBJ2-7, with TRBD2 as a possible D gene (6 bases). The germline V gene has CDR1 LNHDA and CDR2 SQIVND (reference sequence). The CDR3 is 12 residues long. Deletions cut 8 bases from V and 2 bases from J, with 10 bases between. In DNA form, the CDR3 reads TGTGCCAGTGGTCGGGGGACCTACGAGCAGTACTTC. Its translation: CASGRGTYEQYF.

This sequence joins TRBV6-5 and TRBJ1-1; 8 bases match TRBD1. Germline V lookup: CDR1 MNHEY, CDR2 SVGAGI. Trimming removed 5 bases from V and 1 base from J; junction bases left unmatched: 3. This CDR3 region has 14 residues. The CDR3 loop is CASSQTGANTEAFF. For the CDR3, the DNA is TGTGCCAGCAGTCAGACAGGGGCGAACACTGAAGCTTTCTTT.

This clone turned up a few times. Other DNA sequences from this sample encode an identical CDR3 as well. The chain is built from TRBV3-1 (or the pseudogene TRBV3-2) and TRBJ1-4; TRBD1 is a possible D gene (5 bases). This CDR3 has 14 amino acids. Trimming left V 4 bases short and J 7 bases short, with 13 bases between. Germline CDR1 LGHDT, CDR2 YNNKEL (reference sequence). The CDR3 region has the DNA TGTGCCAGCAGCCGGGGGACGGGGGGTGAAAAACTGTTTTTT. Amino acids: CASSRGTGGEKLFF.

This clone was detected only once. The J gene is TRBJ1-5, the V gene TRBV6-5; 8 bases are a match to TRBD1. This CDR3 has 14 amino acids. Germline CDR1 is MNHEY and CDR2 is SVGAGI. V shed 6 bases, J shed 5 bases, and the junction held 6 bases outside the gene matches. In DNA form, the CDR3 reads TGTGCCAGCAGAAAACTGACAGGGGATCAGCCCCAGCATTTT. Its protein is CASRKLTGDQPQHF.

The chain combines TRBV18 with TRBJ2-3, with D unclear. Per germline, CDR1 KGHSH and CDR2 LQKENI. V was pared by 3 bases and J by 5 bases, with 9 bases between. The CDR3 runs to 13 residues. The CDR3 DNA follows: TGTGCCAGCTCACCTACAACGGGAGATACGCAGTATTTT. Encoded protein: CASSPTTGDTQYF.

The V call is TRBV5-1, the J call TRBJ2-6, with D uncertain. Per the germline V gene, CDR1 is SGHRS and CDR2 is YFSETQ. This CDR3 contains 14 residues. V was clipped by 5 bases and J by 0 bases, with 6 bases between them. Here the CDR3 reads CASRQSSGANVLTF. In nucleotides, the CDR3 is TGCGCCAGCAGACAGAGCTCTGGGGCCAACGTCCTGACTTTC.

This clone appeared a single time. The J gene is TRBJ2-5, the V gene TRBV15, with a weak D call TRBD2 (6 bases). Germline V gene sequence: CDR1 LNHNV, CDR2 YYDKDF (reference sequence). The CDR3 length is 15 residues. Trimming cost V 3 bases and J 2 bases, with 13 bases left between them. CDR3 residues: CATSRGGGSQETQYF. In nucleotides, the CDR3 is TGTGCCACCAGCAGGGGGGGTGGCTCACAAGAGACCCAGTACTTC.

The rearrangement joins TRBV6-1 to TRBJ1-1; D may be TRBD1 (5 bases). Per germline, CDR1 MNHNS and CDR2 SASEGT. CDR3 size: 14 residues. Trimming cost V 0 bases and J 5 bases, with 10 bases left between them. The CDR3 sequence: CASSEASAGTEAFF. The CDR3 coding sequence is TGTGCCAGCAGTGAAGCGTCGGCAGGGACTGAAGCTTTCTTT.

The chain has TRBV12-3 or TRBV12-4 and TRBJ1-2, with a possible D match to TRBD1 (6 bases). The V and J ends lost 7 bases and 8 bases respectively, with 14 bases between them. The CDR3 sequence is 12 residues long. CDR3 amino acids: CASIKNREGYTF. CDR3 bases: TGTGCCAGCATCAAGAACAGGGAAGGCTACACCTTC.

The rearrangement uses TRBV11-2 and TRBJ2-1, with D maybe TRBD1 (6 bases). V dropped 4 bases and J dropped 0 bases, with 22 bases sitting between them. This CDR3 has 19 residues. Germline assignment: CDR1 SGHAT and CDR2 FQNNGV. The CDR3 nucleotides are TGTGCCAGCAGCTCGCGAACCTTGACAGGTTCTTACTCCTACAATGAGCAGTTCTTC. The encoded protein is CASSSRTLTGSYSYNEQFF. The full variable domain, its missing parts supplied by reference TRBV11-2 and TRBJ2-1, is EAGVAQSPRYKIIEKRQSVAFWCNPISGHATLYWYQQILGQGPKLLIQFQNNGVVDDSQLPKDRFSAERLKGVDSTLKIQPAKLEDSAVYLCASSSRTLTGSYSYNEQFFGPGTRLTVL.

The sample holds one count of this clone. This chain connects TRBV6-1 to TRBJ2-7, with 9 bases lining up with TRBD1. The V gene end was trimmed by 3 bases and the J gene end by 6 bases; junction bases not matched to a gene: 6. This CDR3 is 14 amino acids long. The germline gives CDR1 MNHNS, CDR2 SASEGT. The CDR3 loop is CASSDRQGGSEQYF. The CDR3 DNA follows: TGTGCCAGCAGTGACCGACAGGGGGGGTCCGAGCAGTACTTC.

The chain combines TRBV5-4 with TRBJ2-7; perhaps TRBD1 as D (5 bases). This CDR3 comprises 14 residues. Germline V gene lookup returns CDR1 SGHNT and CDR2 YYREEE (reference sequence). V was clipped by 2 bases and J by 3 bases, with 12 bases between them. CDR3 residues: CASSFDRRDYEQYF. CDR3 DNA sequence: TGTGCCAGCAGCTTTGACAGAAGAGACTACGAGCAGTACTTC.

The rearrangement uses TRBV5-1 and TRBJ1-1; tentatively, D is TRBD1 (5 bases). CDR1 is SGHRS, CDR2 YFSETQ, per germline. Trimming took 1 base from V and 7 from J, leaving 14 bases between them. CDR3 length: 14 amino acids. Here the CDR3 reads CASSLSHRGDEAFF. The CDR3 DNA follows: TGCGCCAGCAGCTTGTCCCATCGGGGGGATGAAGCTTTCTTT.

The genes are TRBV11-2 and TRBJ2-5; 8 positions agree with TRBD2. The CDR3 spans 17 residues. Germline values: CDR1 SGHAT, CDR2 FQNNGV. The junction had 13 bases not matched to a gene; V was cut back by 5 bases and J by 2 bases. The chain's CDR3 is CASSPRLAPDFQETQYF. As DNA, the CDR3 is TGTGCCAGCAGCCCACGACTAGCGCCAGACTTTCAAGAGACCCAGTACTTC.

This chain connects TRBV5-1 to TRBJ1-2; 8 bases fit TRBD1. The ends lost 0 bases at V and 7 bases at J; junction bases unmatched: 11. Germline CDR1 SGHRS, CDR2 YFSETQ. This CDR3 spans 16 amino acids. The DNA of the CDR3 is TGCGCCAGCAGCTTGGCCGGGACAGGCCTTTTCGGTGGCTACACCTTC. Translating it yields CASSLAGTGLFGGYTF. Variable domain in full (rest from reference TRBV5-1 and TRBJ1-2): KAGVTQTPRYLIKTRGQQVTLSCSPISGHRSVSWYQQTPGQGLQFLFEYFSETQRNKGNFPGRFSGRQFSNSRSEMNVSTLELGDSALYLCASSLAGTGLFGGYTFGSGTRLTVV.

The chain carries TRBV10-3 and TRBJ2-2; perhaps TRBD1 as D (5 bases). The V gene's germline CDR1 is ENHRY and CDR2 SYGVKD. CDR3 size: 13 residues. V was trimmed by 7 bases and J by 3 bases, leaving 9 bases between them. The CDR3 protein is CAITRVDTGELFF. Written as DNA, the CDR3 is TGTGCCATCACCAGGGTGGACACCGGGGAGCTGTTTTTT.

This clone was counted ten times or more. The chain employs TRBV6-7 and TRBJ2-1; 10 bases map to TRBD2. TRBV6-7 is designated an ORF whose function remains uncertain. This CDR3 spans 15 amino acids. After removal of 6 bases from V and 8 bases from J, the junction contained 10 bases not matched to a gene. The CDR3 here is CASRAQRGGAHEQFF. The CDR3 DNA is TGTGCCAGCAGGGCCCAGCGGGGGGGCGCCCATGAGCAGTTCTTC.

The rearrangement uses TRBV6-5 and TRBJ1-5; D call uncertain. Germline V gene sequence: CDR1 MNHEY, CDR2 SVGAGI. This CDR3 spans 16 amino acids. The V end was cut by 8 bases, the J end by 2 bases, with 19 bases between. Here the CDR3 reads CASRLGSFEGNQPQHF. CDR3 sequence (DNA): TGTGCCAGCCGTTTAGGGAGCTTTGAGGGCAATCAGCCCCAGCATTTT.